One and the same sample provided the 22 T cell receptor beta chains below, sequenced in a study of blood T cell repertoires in COVID-19. Libraries were prepared by immunoSEQ multiplex PCR; TCRdb keeps only in-frame clonotypes and omits some of them. Seen here are some 250,000 clones, 85% to 90% observed once, and the top ten hold more than 6.5%. The sequenced sample was peripheral blood. These receptor sequences come from a woman between 70 and 85 years old with active or convalescent COVID-19.

The chain joins TRBV24-1 to TRBJ1-5; TRBD1 matches at 7 bases. The germline V gene encodes CDR1 KGHDR and CDR2 SFDVKD. V was pared by 3 bases and J by 4 bases, with 5 bases of the junction left unmatched. This CDR3 region has 15 residues. The CDR3 is CATSDRTGTNQPQHF. In DNA, the CDR3 is TGTGCCACCAGTGATAGGACAGGAACAAATCAGCCCCAGCATTTT.

CDR3 DNA sequence: TGTGCCAGCAGTCCCGGGACATTAGCTGAAGCTTTCTTT. Its protein is CASSPGTLAEAFF. The rearrangement joins TRBV25-1 to TRBJ1-1; D is perhaps TRBD1 (6 bases). Trimming left V 5 bases short and J 6 bases short, with 13 bases between. This CDR3 region has 13 residues. CDR1 MGHDK and CDR2 SYGVNS come from the germline V gene.

This clone was counted once. The rearrangement uses TRBV5-4 and TRBJ2-7, with TRBD2 matching over 9 bases. The V gene's germline CDR1 is SGHNT and CDR2 YYREEE (reference sequence). V was clipped by 2 bases and J by 3 bases; unmatched bases: 6. This CDR3 has 15 amino acids. The CDR3 coding sequence is TGTGCCAGCAGCTTACAGCGGGGGGCCGTCTACGAGCAGTACTTC. It translates to CASSLQRGAVYEQYF.

This sequence joins TRBV18 and TRBJ2-3; 9 bases are shared with TRBD2. The CDR3 runs 14 residues. Germline loops: CDR1 KGHSH, CDR2 LQKENI. V shed 6 bases, J shed 4 bases, and the junction held 5 bases outside the gene matches. CDR3 sequence (DNA): TGTGCCAGCTCCCCGACTAGCGGCTCAGATACGCAGTATTTT. Translated: CASSPTSGSDTQYF.

The genes are TRBV19 and TRBJ1-1; D not resolved. Trimming removed 4 bases at V and 0 bases at J, with 12 bases between. Germline CDR1 LNHDA, CDR2 SQIVND (reference sequence). The CDR3 is 15 amino acids. CDR3 DNA: TGTGCCAGTAGTACCTTACTGTTTTTGAACACTGAAGCTTTCTTT. This codes for CASSTLLFLNTEAFF.

The chain joins TRBV19 to TRBJ1-3, with 7 bases lining up with TRBD1. The germline gives CDR1 LNHDA, CDR2 SQIVND (reference sequence). CDR3 size: 14 residues. Trimming removed 3 bases from V and 2 bases from J; junction bases left unmatched: 1. For the CDR3, the DNA is TGTGCCAGTAGTATCGGGACAGCTGGAAACACCATATATTTT. It yields the protein CASSIGTAGNTIYF.

V is TRBV4-3 and J is TRBJ2-7; D is undetermined. Trimming took 0 bases from V and 5 from J, leaving 8 bases between them. There are 13 residues in the CDR3. The germline gives CDR1 LGHNA, CDR2 YSLEER. The CDR3 DNA sequence: TGCGCCAGCAGCCAAGATATAGAAAACGAGCAGTACTTC. Protein product: CASSQDIENEQYF.

This clone was found a few times. The rearrangement links TRBV5-1 to TRBJ2-1; 7 bases line up with TRBD2. This CDR3 region has 13 residues. Germline V gene sequence: CDR1 SGHRS, CDR2 YFSETQ. The V segment lost 4 bases and the J segment 5 bases; nucleotides outside the gene matches: 3. The CDR3 loop is CASSPGGNNEQFF. The CDR3 DNA reads TGCGCCAGCAGCCCCGGGGGGAACAATGAGCAGTTCTTC.

The chain recombines TRBV4-3 with TRBJ2-3; D might be TRBD2 (5 bases). V was pared by 0 bases and J by 3 bases, with 10 bases between. CDR1 and CDR2 from the germline V gene are LGHNA and YSLEER. CDR3 length: 15 residues. CDR3 in amino acids: CASSQEPGITDTQYF. The CDR3 region has the DNA TGCGCCAGCAGCCAAGAACCGGGGATTACAGATACGCAGTATTTT.

The V and J genes are TRBV19 and TRBJ1-3; D is ambiguous. Between the trimmed V and J ends, which lost 1 base and 1 base, there was a span of 5 bases. The CDR3 spans 14 residues. CDR1 and CDR2 from the germline V gene are LNHDA and SQIVND (reference sequence). The CDR3 sequence: CASSIAVSGNTIYF. Here the CDR3 DNA reads TGTGCCAGTAGTATAGCGGTTTCTGGAAACACCATATATTTT.

The table lists this clone with a count of one. This chain joins TRBV7-2 and TRBJ1-2, with 7 positions matching TRBD1. CDR1 and CDR2 (germline): SGHTA, FQGNSA. CDR3 size: 15 residues. The V and J ends lost 5 bases and 6 bases, in that order; junction bases with no gene match: 12. The DNA of the CDR3 is TGTGCCAGCAGCCATTATACAGGGGCCGAGAATGGCTACACCTTC. This codes for CASSHYTGAENGYTF.

The chain uses TRBV7-3 and TRBJ1-2; D remains ambiguous. Per the germline V gene, CDR1 is SGHTA and CDR2 is FQGTGA. With 5 bases removed from V and 8 bases from J, the gap between germline ends came to 12 bases. This CDR3 is built from 12 residues. This chain's CDR3 is CASSDIYVGYTF. The CDR3 DNA reads TGTGCCAGCAGCGACATCTATGTAGGCTACACCTTC.

V is TRBV12-3 or TRBV12-4 and J is TRBJ1-2; maybe TRBD1 (6 bases). This CDR3 has 13 amino acids. V dropped 6 bases and J dropped 11 bases, with 19 bases sitting between them. The CDR3 protein is CASSRDTLRMYTF. For the CDR3, the DNA is TGTGCCAGCAGCCGGGACACCCTACGGATGTACACCTTC.

This chain connects TRBV5-4 to TRBJ2-3; 8 bases line up with TRBD2. The CDR3 runs 12 residues. Germline trimming cut 6 bases from V and 6 bases from J; bases unmatched to any gene: 3. The germline V gene encodes CDR1 SGHNT and CDR2 YYREEE (reference sequence). The CDR3 protein is CASTPGGDTQYF. CDR3 nucleotide sequence: TGTGCCAGCACCCCGGGAGGGGATACGCAGTATTTT.

The V and J genes are TRBV19 and TRBJ2-1; 12 nucleotides agree with TRBD1. The V gene's germline CDR1 is LNHDA and CDR2 SQIVND (reference sequence). Trimming took 5 bases from V and 7 from J; bases not matched to a gene: 9. CDR3 length: 16 residues. CDR3 coding DNA: TGTGCCAGTAGTCCAAGCGGGACAGGGGGCAAAAATGAGCAGTTCTTC. Amino acids: CASSPSGTGGKNEQFF.

This sequence joins TRBV19 and TRBJ2-7; TRBD1 might be the D (5 bases). The V end was cut by 5 bases, the J end by 2 bases, with 13 bases between. In germline, CDR1 is LNHDA, CDR2 SQIVND (reference sequence). The CDR3 covers 14 residues. This CDR3 is CASSVAKGTYEQYF. CDR3 coding DNA: TGTGCCAGTAGTGTGGCTAAGGGGACCTACGAGCAGTACTTC.

V gene TRBV24-1 combines with J gene TRBJ2-2; 7 nucleotides line up with TRBD2. The V segment lost 9 bases and the J segment 0 bases; nucleotides outside the gene matches: 3. Per the germline V gene, CDR1 is KGHDR and CDR2 is SFDVKD. The CDR3 consists of 14 residues. This CDR3 is CATARGANTGELFF. CDR3 in DNA: TGTGCCACCGCCCGGGGGGCGAACACCGGGGAGCTGTTTTTT.

V gene TRBV5-1 combines with J gene TRBJ1-4; D unresolved. Germline V gene lookup returns CDR1 SGHRS and CDR2 YFSETQ. Trimming took off 4 bases at V and 12 bases at J, with 13 bases between the two ends. The CDR3 runs to 12 residues. The CDR3 DNA reads as TGCGCCAGCAGCAATGTGGGGAGCCAACTGTTTTTT. It codes for CASSNVGSQLFF. The complete variable domain, with remaining parts taken from reference TRBV5-1 and TRBJ1-4, reads KAGVTQTPRYLIKTRGQQVTLSCSPISGHRSVSWYQQTPGQGLQFLFEYFSETQRNKGNFPGRFSGRQFSNSRSEMNVSTLELGDSALYLCASSNVGSQLFFGSGTQLSVL.

This chain links TRBV7-9 with TRBJ1-2; D uncertain. Germline V gene lookup returns CDR1 SEHNR and CDR2 FQNEAQ (reference sequence). Trimming took off 3 bases at V and 2 bases at J, with 10 bases between the two ends. The CDR3 loop spans 14 amino acids. The CDR3, as DNA: TGTGCCAGCAGCTTCCCCGGGGTGAACTATGGCTACACCTTC. Protein sequence: CASSFPGVNYGYTF.

The chain carries TRBV5-6 and TRBJ1-5, with D unresolved. Trimming shortened V by 3 bases and J by 9 bases, and 16 bases separated the two germline ends. The germline gives CDR1 SGHDT, CDR2 YYEEEE. The length of the CDR3 is 14 residues. As DNA, the CDR3 is TGTGCCAGCAGCTCGTTGGACGGACTCGGGCCCCAGCATTTT. Encoded protein: CASSSLDGLGPQHF.

This CDR3 is CASSLPLGTGGLEAFF. The CDR3 bases are TGTGCCAGCAGCTTACCCCTCGGGACAGGGGGCCTTGAAGCTTTCTTT. V gene TRBV11-2 combines with J gene TRBJ1-1; 12 positions agree with TRBD1. This CDR3 has 16 amino acids. Germline loops: CDR1 SGHAT, CDR2 FQNNGV. Trimming removed 2 bases from V and 7 bases from J; junction bases left unmatched: 8.

This clone was picked up a small number of times. The chain employs TRBV7-2 and TRBJ1-6, with TRBD1 identical over 8 bases. Germline CDR1 SGHTA, CDR2 FQGNSA. The CDR3 loop spans 16 amino acids. V shed 5 bases and J 3 bases; nucleotides not matched to a gene: 6. The CDR3 region is CASSLRTGSYNSPLHF. CDR3 nucleotides: TGTGCCAGCAGCCTTAGGACAGGGAGCTATAATTCACCCCTCCACTTT.